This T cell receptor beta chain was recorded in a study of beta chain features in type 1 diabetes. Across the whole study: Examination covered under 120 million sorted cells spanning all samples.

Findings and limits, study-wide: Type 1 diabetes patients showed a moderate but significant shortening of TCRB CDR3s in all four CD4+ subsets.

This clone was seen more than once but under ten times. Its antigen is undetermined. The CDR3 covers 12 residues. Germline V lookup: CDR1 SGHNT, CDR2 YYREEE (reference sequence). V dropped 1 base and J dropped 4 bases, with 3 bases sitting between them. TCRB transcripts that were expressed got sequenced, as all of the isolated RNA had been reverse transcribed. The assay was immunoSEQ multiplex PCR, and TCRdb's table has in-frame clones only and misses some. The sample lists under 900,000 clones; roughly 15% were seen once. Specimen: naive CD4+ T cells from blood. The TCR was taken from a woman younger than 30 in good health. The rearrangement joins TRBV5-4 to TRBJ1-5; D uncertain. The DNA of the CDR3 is TGTGCCAGCAGCTTGTTAAATCAGCCCCAGCATTTT. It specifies CASSLLNQPQHF.